This T cell receptor beta chain was profiled in a study of regulatory T cells in long-lasting Graves disease. On this clonotype itself: This could be a read error, since a much larger clone is one nucleotide away. Since no conserved phenylalanine or tryptophan closes the CDR3, a read error is the likely cause.

Time point meaning: newly diagnosed GD, antithyroid drugs for less than 3 months. Isolated PBMC RNA provided the starting material for the TCR library. CDR3 regions were amplified by Arm-PCR using iRepertoire HTBI primers to build TCR beta libraries. TCRdb recomputed calls from the multiplex PCR reads with MiXCR, one row per CDR3 protein. The table lists 400,000 to 500,000 distinct CDR3 sequences, 15% of them singletons. V shed 8 bases, J shed 10 bases, and the junction held 12 bases outside the gene matches. Per germline, CDR1 KGHDR and CDR2 SFDVKD. The CDR3 covers 15 residues. A further study also used this sample, focusing on T cells in Graves' hyperthyroidism and ophthalmopathy.

The V gene is TRBV24-1, the J gene TRBJ2-1, with TRBD1 matching over 11 bases. The clonotype comes from a woman in her thirties with Graves disease. This sample comprised peripheral blood mononuclear cells (PBMCs), obtained at new diagnosis, from a patient treated with antithyroid drugs. Here the CDR3 DNA reads TGTGCCACCAAATCCGGGACAGGGGGGGTCTTGGAGCAGTTCTCC. Protein sequence: CATKSGTGGVLEQFS.